In its sample, the clone carrying this T cell receptor (beta chain) was seen a few times. Its matching antigen is unknown. The junction does not match germline at one end; this may be a read error. Other nucleotide sequences from this sample produce the same CDR3. This sample is drawn from a study of cytomegalovirus exposure and HLA in healthy donors. Points from the study as a whole: Owing to their indistinguishability, certain V segments, notably TRBV6-2 and TRBV6-3, were excluded. Most subjects had HLA-A and HLA-B alleles reportedly predicted accurately by TCR beta sequences.

The CDR3 extends over 14 amino acids. In germline, CDR1 is KGHSH, CDR2 LQKENI. PCR employed 60 Vbeta and 13 Jbeta primers. Profiled with immunoSEQ multiplex PCR; TCRdb holds only in-frame clones, not every one. The table has about 91,000 clones, over 75% seen once. The chain has TRBV18 and TRBJ1-3; D gene ambiguous. This TCR came from a male donor in good health and CMV-seropositive. The sequenced material came from PBMCs. The CDR3 DNA reads as TGTGCCAGCTCACCAGAGGGATACGGAAACACCATATACTTT. It translates to CASSPEGYGNTIYF.